The rows below give T cell receptor beta chains drawn from one sample of a study of blood T cell repertoires in COVID-19. The repertoire was sequenced with immunoSEQ multiplex PCR; TCRdb's copy has only in-frame clones and lacks some. The table lists 150,000 to 190,000 clones, 80% to 90% of them singletons. Sequencing was done on a sample of peripheral blood. The receptors here all came from a woman aged 40 to 55 with acute or convalescent COVID-19. Both conserved end residues are part of each CDR3. A D gene is named only where the DNA matches it firmly. Some rows mark clone size as missing; the rest say once, few, many or name a class of expanded clone.

clone_size	d_call	j_call	v_call	cdr3_length	cdr3_nt	cdr3_aa
.	TRBD1	TRBJ2-1	TRBV14	15	TGTGCCAGCAGCCAGGACAGGGGAGGTAGCGATGAGCAGTTCTTC	CASSQDRGGSDEQFF
.	.	TRBJ2-1	TRBV5-3	16	TGTGCCAGAAGCTTAAAAGCGGGCTTTACTCACAATGAGCAGTTCTTC	CARSLKAGFTHNEQFF
.	.	TRBJ2-2	TRBV7-2	14	TGTGCCAGCAGCTTATTCGAGGGCACCGGGGAGCTGTTTTTT	CASSLFEGTGELFF
.	TRBD1	TRBJ1-6	TRBV3-1/TRBV3-2	19	TGTGCCAGCAGCCAAGGGGCCGACAGGGCGAGCTCCTATAATTCACCCCTCCACTTT	CASSQGADRASSYNSPLHF
.	.	TRBJ1-1	TRBV5-5	13	TGTGCCAGCAGCTTAAATGAGGTAACTGAAGCTTTCTTT	CASSLNEVTEAFF
.	TRBD2	TRBJ2-3	TRBV2	16	TGTGCCAGCAGTGCTAGCGGGGGGCCCAACACAGATACGCAGTATTTT	CASSASGGPNTDTQYF
.	TRBD1	TRBJ2-5	TRBV15	16	TGTGCCACCAGCAGATCCGGGACAGGGGGCGCAGGGACCCAGTACTTC	CATSRSGTGGAGTQYF
.	.	TRBJ2-7	TRBV6-5	15	TGTGCCAGCAGTTACGTCAGTCCCCTTGGCTACGAGCAGTACTTC	CASSYVSPLGYEQYF
.	TRBD2	TRBJ2-1	TRBV7-9	14	TGTGCCAGCAGCTCAAGTGGGGGGGGCAATGAGCAGTTCTTC	CASSSSGGGNEQFF
.	.	TRBJ2-1	TRBV7-3	13	TGTGCCAGCAGCTTAGCAGGGGACAATGAGCAGTTCTTC	CASSLAGDNEQFF
once	.	TRBJ2-2	TRBV6-4	14	TGTGCCAGCAGTGCGACAACTTATACCGGGGAGCTGTTTTTT	CASSATTYTGELFF
.	TRBD1	TRBJ1-1	TRBV5-1	12	TGCGCCAGCTTCGGACAGGGTCCCAAAGCTTTCTTT	CASFGQGPKAFF
.	.	TRBJ1-1	TRBV7-9	13	TGTGCCAGCAGCCCCAGGGTGAACACTGAAGCTTTCTTT	CASSPRVNTEAFF
.	TRBD1	TRBJ2-7	TRBV9	15	TGTGCCAGCAGTGAACAGGGGCAACCTACCTACGAGCAGTACTTC	CASSEQGQPTYEQYF
.	.	TRBJ2-7	TRBV24-1	12	TGTGCCACCAGTGTAGGGGGCTACGAGCAGTACTTC	CATSVGGYEQYF
.	TRBD1	TRBJ2-3	TRBV7-3	15	TGTGCCAGCAGCAGGACAGGGGGCGCGACAGATACGCAGTATTTT	CASSRTGGATDTQYF
.	.	TRBJ2-2	TRBV7-3	14	TGTGCCAGCAGCTTGGACAGATATACCGGGGAGCTGTTTTTT	CASSLDRYTGELFF
.	.	TRBJ2-7	TRBV6-5	15	TGTGCCAGCAGTTACTCCCACAACACAGGCTACGAGCAGTACTTC	CASSYSHNTGYEQYF
.	TRBD1	TRBJ1-2	TRBV23-1	16	TGCGCCAGCAGTCTGGACAGGGGGCTTTGCGTGGGCGGCTACACCTTC	CASSLDRGLCVGGYTF
.	.	TRBJ1-5	TRBV28	14	TGTGCCAGCGGTCCAGGCGAATTCAATCAGCCCCAGCATTTT	CASGPGEFNQPQHF
.	.	TRBJ1-3	TRBV7-6	14	TGTGCCAGCAGCTTAGACAGGGCTGGAAACACCATATATTTT	CASSLDRAGNTIYF
.	.	TRBJ2-3	TRBV2	13	TGTGCCACCGGACAGTTTAGCACAGATACGCAGTATTTT	CATGQFSTDTQYF
.	.	TRBJ1-1	TRBV20-1	11	TGCAGTGCTGGGGAGTACACTGAAGCTTTCTTT	CSAGEYTEAFF
.	.	TRBJ1-2	TRBV6-5	16	TGTGCCAGCAGTTCCACGACAGTGCTCTCTAACTATGGCTACACCTTC	CASSSTTVLSNYGYTF
few	.	TRBJ2-7	TRBV28	15	TGTGCCAGCACCGAGCACCACAGGGAGTCCTACGAGCAGTACTTC	CASTEHHRESYEQYF
.	.	TRBJ2-2	TRBV6-5	15	TGTGCCAGCAGTTACATCAAAATCGGCACCGGGGAGCTGTTTTTT	CASSYIKIGTGELFF
.	.	TRBJ2-2	TRBV5-1	17	TGCGCCAGCAGCTTGGCCTTGAGGCAGGGTGGGACCGGGGAGCTGTTTTTT	CASSLALRQGGTGELFF
once	.	TRBJ2-4	TRBV6-5	14	TGTGCCAGCAGTACAGTCAGGGGAAAAAACATTCAGTACTTC	CASSTVRGKNIQYF
.	.	TRBJ2-7	TRBV7-9	14	TGTGCCAGCCTATCGGGCGGGGGCGAGGGAGAGCAGTACTTC	CASLSGGGEGEQYF